The rows below give T cell receptor beta chains drawn from one sample of a study of T cell responses to AZD1222 COVID-19 vaccine. The data were produced by immunoSEQ multiplex PCR, yet TCRdb's version contains in-frame clones alone and is incomplete. The sample has some 100,000 clones, approximately 87% seen once. Sequencing was performed on peripheral blood, taken on day 0 of AZD1222 vaccination. Source of these receptors: an adult in good health. The CDR3 runs from the conserved cysteine through the conserved F or W. A D gene is named only where the DNA matches it firmly. Size is omitted from some rows. Given values are once, few, many or a class for expanded clones.

clone_size d_call j_call v_call cdr3_nt cdr3_aa
- TRBD1 TRBJ2-2 TRBV10-1 TGCGCCACCAGCCCGGACAGGGGGCTTTGGACGGGCACCGGGGAGCTGTTTTTT CATSPDRGLWTGTGELFF
- - TRBJ1-2 TRBV30 TGTGCCCTTGGGCATTTTAACTATGGCTACACCTTC CALGHFNYGYTF
- - TRBJ2-7 TRBV3-1/TRBV3-2 TGTGCCAGCCCCGAACATCGCCCTGGCTACGAGCAGTACTTC CASPEHRPGYEQYF
few - TRBJ2-7 TRBV6-2/TRBV6-3 TGTGCCAGCAGTTCGCCCGACCTAGGCTCCTACGAGCAGTACTTC CASSSPDLGSYEQYF
- - TRBJ2-3 TRBV10-1 TGCGCCAGCAGTTCGGAGACCACAGATACGCAGTATTTT CASSSETTDTQYF
- - TRBJ1-4 TRBV5-6 TGTGCCAGCAGCTTGCGTGGGCACCCAGGGTCTACTAATGAAAAACTGTTTTTT CASSLRGHPGSTNEKLFF
- - TRBJ1-6 TRBV5-4 TGTGCCAGCAGCTTGGCGTCGGGGGGAAGCTCCTATAATTCACCCCTCCACTTT CASSLASGGSSYNSPLHF
few - TRBJ1-2 TRBV6-2/TRBV6-3 TGTGCCAGCAGTTACCTCAGCTATGGCTACACCTTC CASSYLSYGYTF
- TRBD2 TRBJ2-1 TRBV4-3 TGCGCCAGCAGCCAAGTCCCGCTAGCGGGTTACAATGAGCAGTTCTTC CASSQVPLAGYNEQFF
- - TRBJ2-1 TRBV5-5 TGTGCCAGCAGCTTGTCCTACAATGAGCAGTTCTTC CASSLSYNEQFF
once - TRBJ2-6 TRBV7-3 TGTGCCAGCAGCTTAAGGGGTCGAAACTCTGGGGCCAACGTCCTGACTTTC CASSLRGRNSGANVLTF
few TRBD1 TRBJ1-4 TRBV18 TGTGCCAGCTCATTATTCGACAGGGGGCTTGATGAAAAACTGTTTTTT CASSLFDRGLDEKLFF
- - TRBJ1-2 TRBV6-1 TGTGCCAGCAGTGAATACGACAGGCTATACAATGGCTACACCTTC CASSEYDRLYNGYTF
- - TRBJ2-7 TRBV11-1 TGTGCCAGCAGCGTACGTGGGCAGCCGGACGAGCAGTACTTC CASSVRGQPDEQYF
- TRBD1 TRBJ1-5 TRBV4-3 TGCGCCAGCAGCCAAGATGTCCAAGGGACAGGGTATCAGCCCCAGCATTTT CASSQDVQGTGYQPQHF
- - TRBJ1-1 TRBV2 TGTGCCAGCAGGGGGGCCGTCGGGTACACTGAAGCTTTCTTT CASRGAVGYTEAFF
- - TRBJ2-3 TRBV9 TGTGCCAGCAGCGTCGGCGGGTTTATCAGCACAGATACGCAGTATTTT CASSVGGFISTDTQYF
- - TRBJ1-1 TRBV5-1 TGCGCCAGCAGCCCAGGGCCGGACAGGAACACTGAAGCTTTCTTT CASSPGPDRNTEAFF
- - TRBJ2-5 TRBV12-2 TGTGCAAGTCGCCCCCGCGCAGCTCGGGAGGAAGAGACCCAGTACTTC CASRPRAAREEETQYF
- TRBD2 TRBJ2-1 TRBV7-8 TGTGCCAGCAGCATTAGCGGGGGCTCCTACAATGAGCAGTTCTTC CASSISGGSYNEQFF
- - TRBJ1-2 TRBV16 TGTGCCAGCAGCCAATCGCGCACAGGAAGCTATGGCTACACCTTC CASSQSRTGSYGYTF
- - TRBJ1-1 TRBV12-3/TRBV12-4 TGTGCCAGCAGTGCCTCGGGAAACACTGAAGCTTTCTTT CASSASGNTEAFF
once - TRBJ1-2 TRBV7-9 TGTGCCAGCAGCTTGGAACCAGGTCATGGCTACACCTTC CASSLEPGHGYTF
- - TRBJ2-7 TRBV19 TGTGCCAGTAGTATAGGTTCCCCCAGGTGGGGGCGAGTCTACGAGCAGTACTTC CASSIGSPRWGRVYEQYF
- - TRBJ1-2 TRBV3-1/TRBV3-2 TGTGCCAGCAGCCTATATAGCGGGTCGATACTCTATGGCTACACCTTC CASSLYSGSILYGYTF
- - TRBJ1-6 TRBV5-1 TGCGCCAGCAGCTTGGGACAGCGAAATTCACCCCTCCACTTT CASSLGQRNSPLHF
- TRBD1 TRBJ1-2 TRBV7-3 TGTGCCAGCAGTCCGGACAGGAACTATGGCTACACCTTC CASSPDRNYGYTF
- - TRBJ1-1 TRBV6-5 TGTGCCAGCAGCTCGGGGGGGGGAGTTACTGAAGCTTTCTTT CASSSGGGVTEAFF
- - TRBJ2-6 TRBV6-2/TRBV6-3 TGTGCCAGCAGCGGCGGTACTAGGGCCAACGTCCTGACTTTC CASSGGTRANVLTF
few - TRBJ1-1 TRBV7-2 TGTGCCAGCACCCTGGGATTGATGGGCACTGAAGCTTTCTTT CASTLGLMGTEAFF
- - TRBJ2-7 TRBV5-1 TGCGCCAGCAGCTTGGGGGGGGCGACCTACGAGCAGTACTTC CASSLGGATYEQYF
once TRBD2 TRBJ2-7 TRBV7-9 TGTGCCAGCACCCTTAGGTCTAGCGGGAGGGTCTACGAGCAGTACTTC CASTLRSSGRVYEQYF
- - TRBJ1-5 TRBV11-3 TGTGCCAGCAGCTCCTCCGGTCCCAATCAGCCCCAGCATTTT CASSSSGPNQPQHF
few - TRBJ2-7 TRBV7-6 TGTGCCAGCAGCCAGGGACCACCTTACGAGCAGTACTTC CASSQGPPYEQYF